This TCR beta chain came from a study of identifying expanded T cells in peripheral blood. CDR3 length: 13 amino acids. Germline loops: CDR1 GTSNPN, CDR2 SVGIG (reference sequence). V dropped 4 bases and J dropped 5 bases, with 14 bases sitting between them. Assay used: immunoSEQ multiplex PCR; TCRdb lists only in-frame clones, some missing. Of about 94,000 clones in the sample, approximately 88% were seen once. The chain carries TRBV30 and TRBJ1-2; no definite D call. The receptor was isolated from a person aged 18 to 75 in good health. Sample: blood. The CDR3 protein is CAWTPERVYGYTF. The DNA for the CDR3 is TGTGCCTGGACTCCCGAGAGGGTGTATGGCTACACCTTC. Full variable domain (missing parts from reference TRBV30 and TRBJ1-2): SQTIHQWPATLVQPVGSPLSLECTVEGTSNPNLYWYRQAAGRGLQLLFYSVGIGQISSEVPQNLSASRPQDRQFILSSKKLLLSDSGFYLCAWTPERVYGYTFGSGTRLTVV.